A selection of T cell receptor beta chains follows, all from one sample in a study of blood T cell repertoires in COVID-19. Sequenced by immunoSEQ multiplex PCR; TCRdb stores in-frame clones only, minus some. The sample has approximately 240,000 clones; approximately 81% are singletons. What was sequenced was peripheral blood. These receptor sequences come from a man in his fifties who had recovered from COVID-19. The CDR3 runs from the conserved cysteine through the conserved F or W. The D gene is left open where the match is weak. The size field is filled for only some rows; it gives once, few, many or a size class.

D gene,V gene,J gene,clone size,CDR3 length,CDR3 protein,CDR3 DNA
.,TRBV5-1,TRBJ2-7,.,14,CASSLLAEPYEQYF,TGCGCCAGCAGCTTGTTGGCAGAACCTTACGAGCAGTACTTC
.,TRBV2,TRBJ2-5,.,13,CASAGTAQETQYF,TGTGCCAGCGCGGGGACAGCACAAGAGACCCAGTACTTC
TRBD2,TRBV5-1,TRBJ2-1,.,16,CASRPPGVAGVTEQFF,TGCGCCAGCAGGCCCCCCGGCGTGGCGGGAGTGACTGAGCAGTTCTTC
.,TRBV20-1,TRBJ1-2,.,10,CSAEDYGYTF,TGCAGTGCTGAGGATTATGGCTACACCTTC
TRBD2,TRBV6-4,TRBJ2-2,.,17,CASSLPQTSGSTGELFF,TGTGCCAGCAGTCTACCACAAACTAGCGGGAGCACCGGGGAGCTGTTTTTT
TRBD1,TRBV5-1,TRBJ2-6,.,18,CASSLGQGIVSGANVLTF,TGCGCCAGCAGCTTGGGACAGGGTATAGTTAGTGGGGCCAACGTCCTGACTTTC
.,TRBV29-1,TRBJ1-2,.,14,CSVAPLTANYGYTF,TGCAGCGTCGCTCCCCTCACAGCTAACTATGGCTACACCTTC
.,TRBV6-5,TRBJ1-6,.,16,CASSYLPRGGNSPLHF,TGTGCCAGCAGTTACCTTCCGAGGGGGGGAAATTCACCCCTCCACTTT
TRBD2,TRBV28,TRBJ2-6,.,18,CASSPATSGSSGANVLTF,TGTGCCAGCAGTCCCGCGACTAGCGGGAGCTCTGGGGCCAACGTCCTGACTTTC
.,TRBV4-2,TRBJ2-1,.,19,CASSQGIDMAGPPYNEQFF,TGTGCCAGCAGCCAAGGAATCGACATGGCGGGGCCCCCCTACAATGAGCAGTTCTTC
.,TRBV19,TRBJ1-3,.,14,CASSRGFSGNTIYF,TGTGCCAGTAGTCGGGGGTTCTCTGGAAACACCATATATTTT
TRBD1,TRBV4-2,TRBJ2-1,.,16,CASSQVGTGSPNEQFF,TGTGCCAGCAGCCAAGTCGGGACAGGGTCGCCGAATGAGCAGTTCTTC
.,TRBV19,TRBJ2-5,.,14,CASSIGTPGETQYF,TGTGCCAGTAGTATAGGCACCCCCGGGGAGACCCAGTACTTC
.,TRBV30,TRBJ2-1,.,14,CAWSRAGLYNEQFF,TGTGCCTGGAGTCGGGCAGGGTTATACAATGAGCAGTTCTTC
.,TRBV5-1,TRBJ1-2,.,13,CASSPAGGSGYTF,TGCGCCAGCAGCCCGGCCGGGGGGAGCGGCTACACCTTC
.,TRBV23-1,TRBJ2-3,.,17,CASSQSGAHYGTDTQYF,TGCGCCAGCAGTCAATCGGGCGCGCATTACGGCACAGATACGCAGTATTTT
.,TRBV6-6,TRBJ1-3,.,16,CASRVTVQSSGNTIYF,TGTGCCAGCAGAGTTACGGTACAGTCCTCTGGAAACACCATATATTTT
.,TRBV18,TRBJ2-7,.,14,CASSPHPLTVEQYF,TGTGCCAGCTCCCCCCATCCTCTGACAGTCGAGCAGTACTTC
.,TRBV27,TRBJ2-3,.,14,CASSKSGVSDTQYF,TGTGCCAGCAGTAAATCAGGGGTTTCAGATACGCAGTATTTT
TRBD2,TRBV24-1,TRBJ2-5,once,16,CATSDFVAGHQETQYF,TGTGCCACCAGTGATTTTGTAGCGGGGCACCAAGAGACCCAGTACTTC
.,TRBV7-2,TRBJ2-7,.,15,CASSLLGAQGPEQYF,TGTGCCAGCAGCTTATTGGGGGCGCAAGGTCCCGAGCAGTACTTC
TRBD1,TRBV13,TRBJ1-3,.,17,CASSARTGASSGNTIYF,TGTGCCAGCAGCGCCCGGACAGGGGCCTCCTCTGGAAACACCATATATTTT
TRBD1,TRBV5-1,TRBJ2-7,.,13,CASMRQGASEQYF,TGCGCCAGCATGAGACAGGGGGCTTCCGAGCAGTACTTC
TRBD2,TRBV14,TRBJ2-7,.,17,CASSQVGTSGYSYEQYF,TGTGCCAGCAGCCAAGTAGGGACTAGCGGGTACTCCTACGAGCAGTACTTC
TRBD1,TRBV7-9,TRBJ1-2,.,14,CASSGRGRNYGYTF,TGTGCCAGCAGCGGCAGGGGGCGCAACTATGGCTACACCTTC
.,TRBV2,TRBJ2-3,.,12,CASRLGRDTQYF,TGTGCCAGCAGATTAGGGAGAGATACGCAGTATTTT
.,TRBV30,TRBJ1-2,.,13,CAWISLGALGYTF,TGTGCCTGGATAAGTTTGGGCGCCCTTGGCTACACCTTC
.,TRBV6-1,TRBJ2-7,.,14,CASSEARRAYEQYF,TGTGCCAGCAGTGAAGCAAGGCGGGCCTACGAGCAGTACTTC